Listed below are T cell receptor beta chains from one sample, sequenced in a study of Ad26.COV2.S vaccination and SARS-CoV-2 variants. Clones were sequenced by immunoSEQ multiplex PCR, and TCRdb holds only the in-frame ones, with some missing. The table includes about 350,000 clones, less than 90% detected once. Sequenced here: peripheral blood, sampled in a trial of Ad26.COV2.S vaccine versus placebo. The source of these receptors is a person between 18 and 60 years old who received the Ad26.COV2.S COVID-19 vaccine or a placebo. Both conserved end residues are part of each CDR3. D genes are given only for firm matches. The size entry is marked missing in some rows and otherwise reads once, few, many or a size class.

clone_size	d_call	j_call	v_call	cdr3_nt	cdr3_aa
once	NA	TRBJ2-2	TRBV4-2	TGTGCCAGCAGCCAAGCGATTGGAGCGAACACCGGGGAGCTGTTTTTT	CASSQAIGANTGELFF
NA	NA	TRBJ1-5	TRBV5-4	TGTGCCAGCAGCTTGCAGGGCGGGAATCAGCCCCAGCATTTT	CASSLQGGNQPQHF
NA	NA	TRBJ2-3	TRBV7-2	TGTGCCAGCAGCTTAGGAGGGGCTAGCACAGATACGCAGTATTTT	CASSLGGASTDTQYF
NA	TRBD2	TRBJ2-7	TRBV5-1	TGCGCCAGCAGCTACGGACTAGCGGGGGGTCTATCCTACGAGCAGTACTTC	CASSYGLAGGLSYEQYF
NA	TRBD1	TRBJ2-7	TRBV18	TGTGCCAGCTCACCAGAGGGGGCCCGGGAGCAGTACTTC	CASSPEGAREQYF
NA	NA	TRBJ1-2	TRBV6-2/TRBV6-3	TGTGCCAGCAGTTACTCGGGTAGTTATGGCTACACCTTC	CASSYSGSYGYTF
once	TRBD1	TRBJ1-1	TRBV12-3/TRBV12-4	TGTGCCAGCAGTCCCAGGGGGAAGACTGAAGCTTTCTTT	CASSPRGKTEAFF
NA	TRBD1	TRBJ1-5	TRBV5-4	TGTGCCAGCAGCTTGGGGACAGGGAACAATCAGCCCCAGCATTTT	CASSLGTGNNQPQHF
NA	TRBD2	TRBJ2-7	TRBV7-2	TGTGCCAGCAGCTTACCCCCTACTAGCGGTTTCTCCTACGAGCAGTACTTC	CASSLPPTSGFSYEQYF
few	NA	TRBJ1-1	TRBV4-3	TGCGCCAGCAGCCAGGGGGATACTGAAGCTTTCTTT	CASSQGDTEAFF
NA	NA	TRBJ2-7	TRBV7-9	TGTGCCAGCAGCCCAAGGGGATCCTACGAGCAGTACTTC	CASSPRGSYEQYF
NA	NA	TRBJ2-3	TRBV19	TGTGCCAGTAGTATAGGGCAGGGGATAGGAGATACGCAGTATTTT	CASSIGQGIGDTQYF
NA	NA	TRBJ2-1	TRBV29-1	TGCAGCGTTGGAGAAGCGACCAATGAGCAGTTCTTC	CSVGEATNEQFF
NA	NA	TRBJ1-5	TRBV6-1	TGTGCCAGCAGTGAAGGTAGCAATCAGCCCCAGCATTTT	CASSEGSNQPQHF
NA	NA	TRBJ2-2	TRBV28	TGTGCCAGCATAAGGACTAAGAACACCGGGGAGCTGTTTTTT	CASIRTKNTGELFF
once	TRBD1	TRBJ1-1	TRBV6-4	TGTGCCCTCAGGGGACAGACAAACACTGAAGCTTTCTTT	CALRGQTNTEAFF
NA	NA	TRBJ2-7	TRBV11-1	TGTGCCAGCAGCCCACAGGTGTCCTACGAGCAGTACTTC	CASSPQVSYEQYF
NA	TRBD2	TRBJ2-7	TRBV9	TGTGCCAGACCCGGACTAGCGGGAGGAAGCATCTACGAGCAGTACTTC	CARPGLAGGSIYEQYF
NA	NA	TRBJ1-6	TRBV3-1/TRBV3-2	TGTGCCAGCAGCCAAGGACAGGTGGGGGTTTCACCCCTCCACTTT	CASSQGQVGVSPLHF
NA	NA	TRBJ2-7	TRBV4-3	TGCGCCAGCAGCCAAGTGGGAGTCGGAGACCGGAGCTCCTACGAGCAGTACTTC	CASSQVGVGDRSSYEQYF